This section outlines one T cell receptor beta chain sequence together with its context. The record originates from a study of control samples from healthy donors and cancer patients. TCRdb keeps only in-frame clones here, not all; method: immunoSEQ multiplex PCR. The table lists about 75,000 clones, 94% of them singletons. V lost 5 bases and J lost 2, with 13 bases in between. The germline V gene encodes CDR1 MNHEY and CDR2 SVGAGI. The CDR3 has 15 residues. The TCR was taken from a middle-aged woman in good health. This chain links TRBV6-5 with TRBJ1-5; D is perhaps TRBD1 (6 bases). Sequencing was performed on blood. CDR3 in amino acids: CASSTAQGGNQPQHF. The CDR3 DNA is TGTGCCAGCAGTACGGCACAGGGAGGCAATCAGCCCCAGCATTTT.